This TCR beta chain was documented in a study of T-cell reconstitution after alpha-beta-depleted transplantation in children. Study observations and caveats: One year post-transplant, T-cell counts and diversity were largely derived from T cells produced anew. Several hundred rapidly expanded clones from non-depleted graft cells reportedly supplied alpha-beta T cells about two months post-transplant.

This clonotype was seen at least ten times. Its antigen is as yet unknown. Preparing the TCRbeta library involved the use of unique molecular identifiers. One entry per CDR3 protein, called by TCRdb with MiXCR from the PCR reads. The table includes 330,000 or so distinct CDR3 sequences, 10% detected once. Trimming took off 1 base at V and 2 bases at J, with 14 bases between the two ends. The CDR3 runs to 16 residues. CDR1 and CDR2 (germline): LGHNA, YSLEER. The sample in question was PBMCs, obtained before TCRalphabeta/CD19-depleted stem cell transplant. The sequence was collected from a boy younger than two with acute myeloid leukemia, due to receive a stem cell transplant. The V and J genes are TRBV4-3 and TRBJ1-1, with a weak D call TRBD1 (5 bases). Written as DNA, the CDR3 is TGCGCCAGCAGCCAAGGACCCGGGGCCTTAAACACTGAAGCTTTCTTT. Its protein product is CASSQGPGALNTEAFF.